Listed below are T cell receptor beta chains from one sample, sequenced in a study of T-cell memory formation after mild COVID-19. TCRdb reprocessed the 5' RACE reads via MiXCR and lists one record per CDR3 protein. The sample comprises hundreds of thousands of distinct CDR3 sequences, 20% of which are singletons, and more than 8% rests with the top ten. The sample was PBMCs or a T cell subset sorted from them (not recorded which). The receptors were sampled from an adult woman who had mild COVID-19 (a few samples of this study predate the infection). Cell type and time point are not known. CDR3s include the opening cysteine and the closing phenylalanine or tryptophan. A D gene is named only where the DNA matches it firmly. Where a row states a size, it is once, few, many or the class of an expanded clone; other rows omit it.

len,abundance,d_gene,v_gene,j_gene,CDR3aa,CDR3nt
15,many,NA,TRBV10-3,TRBJ1-4,CAIREDGGTNEKLFF,TGTGCCATCAGGGAGGACGGTGGAACTAATGAAAAACTGTTTTTT
14,NA,NA,TRBV6-6,TRBJ2-5,CASRVGAGKETQYF,TGTGCCAGCAGGGTCGGGGCAGGGAAGGAGACCCAGTACTTC
17,few,TRBD2,TRBV5-6,TRBJ2-1,CASSPGLADSSYNEQFF,TGTGCCAGCAGCCCGGGACTAGCGGACAGCTCCTACAATGAGCAGTTCTTC
11,few,NA,TRBV6-6,TRBJ2-7,CASALDYEQYF,TGTGCCAGCGCACTGGATTACGAGCAGTACTTC
15,NA,TRBD1,TRBV6-6,TRBJ2-3,CASSRDSLSTDTQYF,TGTGCCAGCAGCCGGGACAGCTTAAGCACAGATACGCAGTATTTT
18,few,TRBD2,TRBV7-9,TRBJ2-3,CASSGIGLAGSSTDTQYF,TGTGCCAGCAGCGGGATCGGACTAGCGGGGTCTAGCACAGATACGCAGTATTTT
14,few,NA,TRBV3-1,TRBJ2-2,CASSQGGYTGELFF,TGTGCCAGCAGCCAAGGGGGCTACACCGGGGAGCTGTTTTTT
15,few,TRBD1,TRBV7-2,TRBJ1-2,CASSSDRRAFYGYTF,TGTGCCAGCAGCTCGGACAGGCGGGCCTTCTATGGCTACACCTTC
13,NA,NA,TRBV20-1,TRBJ1-2,CSAKKTGYDGYTF,TGCAGTGCTAAGAAAACAGGGTACGATGGCTACACCTTC
15,few,TRBD1,TRBV6-5,TRBJ1-5,CASSRDRASNQPQHF,TGTGCCAGCAGCCGGGACAGGGCTAGCAATCAGCCCCAGCATTTT
13,NA,NA,TRBV5-1,TRBJ1-1,CASIDNMNTEAFF,TGCGCCAGCATCGACAACATGAACACTGAAGCTTTCTTT
14,few,NA,TRBV30,TRBJ2-1,CAWSTDASYNEQFF,TGTGCCTGGTCGACGGACGCTTCCTACAATGAGCAGTTCTTC
15,NA,TRBD1,TRBV9,TRBJ1-1,CASSPTGARNTEAFF,TGTGCCAGCAGCCCAACAGGGGCCCGTAACACTGAAGCTTTCTTT
15,few,TRBD1,TRBV9,TRBJ1-4,CASSAGQGAVEKLFF,TGTGCCAGCAGCGCGGGACAGGGGGCAGTTGAAAAACTGTTTTTT
15,NA,NA,TRBV23-1,TRBJ1-2,CASKHGQCPTYGYTF,TGCGCCAGCAAGCACGGACAGTGCCCTACCTATGGCTACACCTTC
14,few,TRBD1,TRBV20-1,TRBJ2-7,CSASPGTGINEQYF,TGCAGTGCCAGCCCCGGGACAGGGATCAACGAGCAGTACTTC
12,NA,NA,TRBV7-9,TRBJ2-3,CASSAQGDTQYF,TGTGCCAGCAGCGCCCAAGGGGATACGCAGTATTTT
15,few,TRBD2,TRBV9,TRBJ2-3,CASSNGPTGGDTQYF,TGTGCCAGCAGCAACGGACCCACGGGGGGAGATACGCAGTATTTT
14,NA,NA,TRBV7-2,TRBJ2-7,CASSLSNSGSEQYF,TGTGCCAGCAGCTTAAGCAATTCCGGCTCCGAGCAGTACTTC
14,NA,NA,TRBV7-9,TRBJ1-2,CASSLDGLGYGYTF,TGTGCCAGCAGCTTGGACGGACTGGGCTATGGCTACACCTTC
16,NA,NA,TRBV5-5,TRBJ2-3,CASSYPGGLATDTQYF,TGTGCCAGCAGCTACCCCGGTGGGTTAGCTACAGATACGCAGTATTTT
17,NA,NA,TRBV7-9,TRBJ2-7,CASSSKSGEEGTYEQYF,TGTGCCAGCAGCTCCAAAAGTGGGGAGGAGGGTACCTACGAGCAGTACTTC
14,NA,TRBD2,TRBV5-1,TRBJ2-1,CASSRTSGGGEQFF,TGCGCCAGCAGCCGTACTAGCGGGGGCGGTGAGCAGTTCTTC
21,few,NA,TRBV7-6,TRBJ2-2,CASSLRPPDPGRTTNTGELFF,TGTGCCAGCAGCCTTAGACCCCCCGACCCGGGACGAACTACGAACACCGGGGAGCTGTTTTTT
13,NA,NA,TRBV12-3/TRBV12-4,TRBJ1-2,CASSPPASYVYTF,TGTGCCAGCAGCCCACCGGCGTCCTATGTCTACACCTTC
14,few,NA,TRBV5-1,TRBJ2-5,CASAAGQPGETQYF,TGCGCCAGCGCCGCGGGACAGCCGGGGGAGACCCAGTACTTC
15,many,NA,TRBV5-1,TRBJ2-2,CASSRMNPNTGELFF,TGCGCCAGCAGCCGCATGAACCCGAACACCGGGGAGCTGTTTTTT
16,NA,NA,TRBV7-6,TRBJ2-7,CASSPGGGTWAYEQYF,TGTGCCAGCAGCCCAGGGGGGGGAACCTGGGCCTACGAGCAGTACTTC
14,few,NA,TRBV5-1,TRBJ2-5,CASSLSAPEETQYF,TGCGCCAGCAGCTTGTCCGCTCCTGAGGAGACCCAGTACTTC
16,few,NA,TRBV5-6,TRBJ2-4,CASSFTGYLAKNIQYF,TGTGCCAGCAGCTTTACAGGATATCTAGCCAAAAACATTCAGTACTTC
14,NA,NA,TRBV5-1,TRBJ1-1,CASSLSGAYTEAFF,TGCGCCAGCAGCTTGTCGGGGGCGTACACTGAAGCTTTCTTT
17,NA,NA,TRBV20-1,TRBJ1-5,CSARMPVGTDYNQPQHF,TGCAGTGCTAGGATGCCCGTGGGCACCGACTACAATCAGCCCCAGCATTTT
14,many,NA,TRBV25-1,TRBJ1-4,CASSRREGDEKLFF,TGTGCCAGCAGTAGAAGAGAGGGGGATGAAAAACTGTTTTTT
11,NA,TRBD1,TRBV29-1,TRBJ2-1,CSVGQGYEQFF,TGCAGCGTAGGACAGGGTTATGAGCAGTTCTTC
14,NA,TRBD1,TRBV27,TRBJ1-6,CASSRDRVGSPLHF,TGTGCCAGCAGTCGGGACAGGGTTGGCTCACCCCTCCACTTT
19,NA,TRBD2,TRBV6-2/TRBV6-3,TRBJ2-1,CASSSESGLAGGNYNEQFF,TGTGCCAGCAGTTCCGAATCCGGACTAGCGGGAGGGAATTACAATGAGCAGTTCTTC
10,NA,NA,TRBV7-9,TRBJ2-3,CASSPLWGYF,TGTGCCAGCAGCCCCCTTTGGGGGTATTTT
15,NA,NA,TRBV4-3,TRBJ2-1,CASSQDLAGHNEQFF,TGCGCCAGCAGCCAAGATCTGGCCGGTCACAATGAGCAGTTCTTC
13,few,NA,TRBV20-1,TRBJ1-1,CSARESGGTEAFF,TGCAGTGCCAGAGAGAGCGGGGGGACTGAAGCTTTCTTT